The clone carrying this TCR beta chain was picked up a small number of times. Its cognate antigen is unknown. With 6 bases clipped from V and 1 base from J, the junction kept 2 bases outside the gene matches. Germline-derived CDR1 and CDR2 are DFQATT and SNEGSKA (reference sequence). The CDR3 contains 12 residues. This record belongs to a study of identical twins. Each CDR3 protein is one row after TCRdb ran MiXCR on the 5' RACE reads. The sample includes 400,000 to 650,000 distinct CDR3 sequences, roughly a fifth seen only once; the top ten take 0.91%. General study results and limits: A cross-sectional statistical analysis, not follow-up of the same donors, supported the conclusions.

In addition, the sample was reused for a study of T cells expressing NK-cell markers. This second study says: Repertoires of TCR beta were obtained from T cells sorted as CD3+CD56+NKG2C+, CD3+CD56+NKG2C- and CD3+CD56-NKG2C+.

This clonotype originated in a woman aged 18-35 years in good health. The rearrangement links TRBV20-1 to TRBJ2-7; 8 nucleotides line up with TRBD2. The sequenced sample was CD4+ T cells sorted from blood. The CDR3 here is CSAIAGSYEQYF. CDR3 in DNA: TGCAGTGCCATAGCGGGATCCTACGAGCAGTACTTC.